Presented here are 19 T cell receptor beta chains from one specimen sequenced in a study of tumor and adjacent non-tumor tissue in lung cancer. This sample's RNA came from whole unsorted tissue. A modified ARM-PCR protocol with three rounds of nested PCR amplified TCRbeta. TCRdb used MiXCR to reprocess the multiplex PCR reads, holding one entry per CDR3 protein. Here the sample spans about 120,000 distinct CDR3 sequences, roughly 64% being singletons. The sample comprised lung tumor tissue. The receptors originated from a man aged 25-45 years with non-small cell lung cancer.

For this clonotype: At one boundary the junction diverges from the germline segment, which might be a read error. The chain carries TRBV11-2 and TRBJ1-1; no clear D gene. The CDR3 covers 13 residues. The germline gives CDR1 SGHAT, CDR2 FQNNGV. CDR3 protein: CASSFTANTEASF. DNA of the CDR3: TGTGCCAGCAGCTTTACTGCGAACACTGAAGCTTCTTTT.

At least ten counts were recorded for this clonotype. The chain carries TRBV6-2 or TRBV6-3 and TRBJ2-3; the D is unclear. This CDR3 has 16 amino acids. The germline V gene has CDR1 MNHEY and CDR2 SVGEGT. The ends were cut back, 6 bases at V and 2 bases at J, with 18 bases in the middle. This chain's CDR3 is CASSPGSVLLTDTQYF. In nucleotides, the CDR3 is TGTGCCAGCAGCCCCGGTTCGGTACTCCTCACAGATACGCAGTATTTT.

This chain joins TRBV20-1 and TRBJ2-1; D possibly corresponds to TRBD1 (5 bases). V was clipped by 7 bases and J by 10 bases, with 17 bases between them. Germline CDR1 DFQATT, CDR2 SNEGSKA (reference sequence). This CDR3 is built from 12 residues. The CDR3 spells CSVRGPTKEQFF. For the CDR3, the DNA is TGCAGTGTTAGGGGCCCTACGAAGGAGCAGTTCTTC.

In its sample, this clonotype was seen a few times. A read error may explain this, as a much larger clone is one base away. The chain joins TRBV4-1 to TRBJ1-2; possibly TRBD1 for D (6 bases). Trimming removed 3 bases at V and 8 bases at J, with 19 bases between. The CDR3 runs 15 residues. Germline V gives CDR1 MGHRA, CDR2 YSYEKL. The CDR3 DNA reads as TGCGCCAGCAGCCATGTTAAAACAGGGAGAGAGGGCTACACCTTC. Amino acid sequence: CASSHVKTGREGYTF.

Comments on this clonotype: A much larger clone lies one base from this, so it may be a read error. The rearrangement joins TRBV6-6 to TRBJ1-2; TRBD1 might be the D (5 bases). Germline V gene lookup returns CDR1 MNHNY and CDR2 SVGAGI (reference sequence). The CDR3 is made up of 13 amino acids. As DNA, the CDR3 is TGTGTCAGCGTGCAGGGCGCCCCTCATGGCTACACCTTC. Its protein is CVSVQGAPHGYTF.

This clonotype has at least ten counts. The rearrangement joins TRBV20-1 to TRBJ1-4, with 7 bases matching TRBD1. The CDR3 runs 14 residues. Germline V gives CDR1 DFQATT, CDR2 SNEGSKA (reference sequence). Trimming removed 6 bases from V and 0 bases from J; junction bases left unmatched: 4. CDR3 residues: CSADRAATNEKLFF. The CDR3 DNA reads as TGCAGTGCCGACAGGGCTGCAACTAATGAAAAACTGTTTTTT.

This clonotype was seen more than once but under ten times. The chain couples TRBV4-1 to TRBJ2-2, with 8 bases fitting TRBD1. Trimming removed 3 bases from V and 1 base from J; junction bases left unmatched: 4. Looked up from germline, CDR1 is MGHRA and CDR2 is YSYEKL. The CDR3 is made up of 16 amino acids. The CDR3 sequence is CASSQPGTGNTGELFF. CDR3 sequence (DNA): TGCGCCAGCAGCCAGCCCGGGACAGGGAACACCGGGGAGCTGTTTTTT.

This clonotype was recorded at least ten times. The CDR3, as DNA: TGCAGTGCGCAGAGAGGGGAGGGCGTAGCCAAAAACATTCAGTACTTC. Its protein is CSAQRGEGVAKNIQYF. The chain uses TRBV20-1 and TRBJ2-4; 7 bases map to TRBD2. V gave up 6 bases and J gave up 0 bases; unmatched junction bases: 11. The germline V gene encodes CDR1 DFQATT and CDR2 SNEGSKA (reference sequence). The CDR3 has 16 amino acids.

As to this clonotype: The junction departs from germline at one end; a sequencing error may be responsible. Here the CDR3 DNA reads TGTGCCTGCAGCGTGGGACCCAGGGCCCTCCATTTT. Its protein product is CACSVGPRALHF. V gene TRBV11-2 combines with J gene TRBJ1-6; the D gene is possibly TRBD1 (5 bases). CDR3 length: 12 amino acids. The germline V gene encodes CDR1 SGHAT and CDR2 FQNNGV.

There are a few counts of this clonotype. This chain joins TRBV20-1 and TRBJ2-2; tentatively, D is TRBD2 (5 bases). The CDR3 contains 14 residues. The V end was cut by 0 bases, the J end by 1 base, with 6 bases between. The germline V gene encodes CDR1 DFQATT and CDR2 SNEGSKA (reference sequence). CDR3 in amino acids: CSARERGNTGELFF. The CDR3 coding sequence is TGCAGTGCTAGAGAACGGGGGAACACCGGGGAGCTGTTTTTT.

Regarding this clonotype: A read error may produce the germline difference seen at one junction end. This chain joins TRBV12-3 or TRBV12-4 and TRBJ1-1, with TRBD1 matching 7 bases. This CDR3 contains 13 residues. The CDR3 DNA follows: TGTGTCAGCAGCCGGGCAGGGGGGACTGAAGCTTTCTTT. Encoded protein: CVSSRAGGTEAFF.

For this clonotype: At one boundary the junction diverges from the germline segment, which might be a read error. The chain combines TRBV4-1 with TRBJ1-1; tentatively, D is TRBD1 (5 bases). Germline CDR1 and CDR2: MGHRA and YSYEKL. The CDR3 spans 16 residues. CDR3 sequence reads: CASSQEGRGLNTGAFF. The CDR3 DNA reads TGCGCTAGCAGCCAAGAGGGGCGGGGTTTGAACACTGGAGCTTTCTTT.

V is TRBV7-9 and J is TRBJ1-2; D uncertain. CDR3 length equals 15 residues. Per the germline V gene, CDR1 is SEHNR and CDR2 is FQNEAQ (reference sequence). Trimming removed 7 bases at V and 8 bases at J, with 23 bases between. CDR3 sequence: CASNSLYTSREGYTF. The CDR3, as DNA: TGTGCCAGCAACTCGCTATACACCAGCCGGGAGGGCTACACCTTC.

There are a few counts of this clonotype. V and J are TRBV20-1 and TRBJ2-3; TRBD2 aligns across 11 bases. The germline CDR1 and CDR2 sequences are DFQATT and SNEGSKA (reference sequence). The J segment lost 6 bases and the V segment lost 0 bases, leaving 5 bases of the junction unmatched. CDR3 length equals 15 residues. Here the CDR3 reads CSARDSLAGGDTQYF. As DNA, the CDR3 is TGCAGTGCTAGAGATTCCTTAGCGGGGGGGGATACGCAGTATTTT.

Concerning this clonotype: At one end the junction does not follow the germline gene, possibly because of a read error. This rearrangement joins TRBV20-1 to TRBJ1-6, with unresolved D. Germline V CDR1 and CDR2: DFQATT, SNEGSKA (reference sequence). This CDR3 is built from 13 residues. The CDR3 nucleotides read TGCTGTGCTAGAGAAGTTGTAAATTCACCCCTCCACTTT. Protein sequence: CCAREVVNSPLHF.

As to this clonotype: A junction boundary mismatches the germline segment, possibly from a read error. The CDR3 bases are TGTGCCAGCAGCACCACAGGGGACTCGATCTCTGGAAACGCCATATATTTT. Its translation is CASSTTGDSISGNAIYF. This chain uses TRBV9 with TRBJ1-3; 7 bases fit TRBD1. This CDR3 is built from 17 residues. Germline CDR1 and CDR2: SGDLS and YYNGEE.

For this clonotype: A read error may explain this, as a much larger clone is one base away. The chain carries TRBV20-1 and TRBJ2-7, with 7 bases aligning to TRBD2. Trimming removed 6 bases from V and 4 bases from J; junction bases left unmatched: 9. The CDR3 spans 13 residues. CDR1 is DFQATT, CDR2 SNEGSKA, per germline (reference sequence). This CDR3 is CSARTPGLYEQYF. The CDR3 region has the DNA TGCAGTGCCAGGACACCGGGACTATACGAGCAGTACTTC.

This clonotype showed up just a few times. One end of the junction fails to match germline, which may point to a read error. This chain links TRBV7-2 with TRBJ2-2; possible D gene TRBD2, 5 bases. This CDR3 has 15 amino acids. Germline CDR1 is SGHTA and CDR2 is FQGNSA. The DNA for the CDR3 is TGTGCTAGCAGCTTAGCGCCCATCCCCACCGGGGAGCTGTTTTTT. Translating gives CASSLAPIPTGELFF.

The gene calls are TRBV11-2 and TRBJ2-5; D may be TRBD1 (6 bases). This CDR3 is 14 amino acids long. The V gene's germline CDR1 is SGHAT and CDR2 FQNNGV. The CDR3 DNA reads as TGTGCTGGCAGCCTAAACAGGGTCCAAGAGACCCAGTACTTC. Amino acid sequence: CAGSLNRVQETQYF.